A selection of T cell receptor beta chains follows, all from one sample in a study of cytomegalovirus exposure and HLA in healthy donors. The table came from immunoSEQ multiplex PCR; TCRdb's copy has only in-frame clones and leaves some out. The sample lists roughly 150,000 clones; roughly 73% were seen once. The specimen was PBMCs. Receptor source: a man aged 18 to 35 in good health and CMV-seropositive. CDR3s include the opening cysteine and the closing phenylalanine or tryptophan.

v_call,j_call,cdr3_aa
TRBV11-2,TRBJ2-1,CASSRPGYEQFF
TRBV7-9,TRBJ2-1,CATEGGTSRNEQFF
TRBV14,TRBJ2-3,CASSQDPVLFGTDTQYF
TRBV28,TRBJ2-7,CASTLRAGTSYEQYF
TRBV2,TRBJ2-3,CASRRVTDTQYF
TRBV27,TRBJ1-3,CASSTGGPGNTIYF
TRBV10-3,TRBJ2-3,CAISVLATSTDTQYF
TRBV4-1,TRBJ2-7,CASSQDGGVGYEQYF
TRBV25-1,TRBJ1-4,CASSDAGTNEKLFF
TRBV6-1,TRBJ1-2,CASSEYGDRASYGYTF
TRBV7-9,TRBJ2-5,CASSPPAASAWETQYF
TRBV7-8,TRBJ2-7,CASSLVGGYEQYF
TRBV28,TRBJ2-7,CASKTDNNYEQYF
TRBV6-4,TRBJ2-1,CASSATGSDNEQFF
TRBV5-1,TRBJ2-7,CASCRGSPDGNEQYF
TRBV20-1,TRBJ2-7,CSEQGETEQYF
TRBV7-2,TRBJ1-5,CASSLGRDQPQHF
TRBV7-8,TRBJ1-1,CASSLATNTEAFF
TRBV9,TRBJ1-3,CASSVTGGSGNTIYF
TRBV7-9,TRBJ2-7,CASSLDLYEQYF
TRBV5-4,TRBJ2-7,CASSRGGISGSPYEQYF
TRBV18,TRBJ1-5,CASSPSGYSNQPQHF
TRBV4-1,TRBJ1-2,CASSQFTGEYGYTF
TRBV30,TRBJ1-6,CAWNRDGNSPLHF
TRBV15,TRBJ1-1,CATSRDSRSEAFF
TRBV4-2,TRBJ1-5,CASSFGEGSNQPQHF
TRBV6-1,TRBJ2-7,CASKFMGLPNYEQYF
TRBV6-5,TRBJ1-1,CASSRPGVGTEAFF
TRBV6-1,TRBJ2-1,CASSEPGQGSYNEQFF
TRBV4-1,TRBJ2-5,CASSQDETSHETQYF